This entry lists 32 T cell receptor beta chains sequenced from one sample in a study of cytomegalovirus exposure and HLA in healthy donors. The PCR made use of 60 Vbeta and 13 Jbeta primers. Assay: immunoSEQ multiplex PCR; the TCRdb copy retains only in-frame clones and omits some. The top ten hold about 4.3% of the sample, which has approximately 110,000 clones, around two thirds seen once. The sample was PBMCs. The receptors originated from a man aged 60 to 69 in good health and CMV-seropositive.

The chain has TRBV5-1 and TRBJ2-1; 7 bases fit TRBD2. The CDR3 is 14 residues long. Germline CDR1 SGHRS, CDR2 YFSETQ. Trimming removed 5 bases from V and 7 bases from J; junction bases left unmatched: 9. CDR3: CASRTEGLQNEQFF. The CDR3 DNA follows: TGCGCCAGCAGAACCGAGGGACTACAGAATGAGCAGTTCTTC.

V gene TRBV5-6 combines with J gene TRBJ2-3; D call uncertain. The V gene lost 2 bases and the J gene lost 2 bases, with 15 bases spanning the gap. The CDR3 contains 16 residues. CDR1 and CDR2 (germline): SGHDT, YYEEEE. CDR3 amino acids: CASSFIERPNTDTQYF. The DNA of the CDR3 is TGTGCCAGCAGCTTCATCGAGAGGCCCAACACAGATACGCAGTATTTT.

The chain links TRBV28 to TRBJ1-3; 7 bases are shared with TRBD1. From germline, CDR1 is MDHEN and CDR2 SYDVKM. This CDR3 spans 17 amino acids. The ends lost 3 bases at V and 5 bases at J; junction bases unmatched: 13. CDR3 sequence (DNA): TGTGCCAGCAGTTTGCCCCCGGGACAGAATTCGAGAAACACCATATATTTT. Its translation: CASSLPPGQNSRNTIYF.

The rearrangement links TRBV29-1 to TRBJ1-3; tentative D call: TRBD1 (6 bases). The V and J ends lost 8 bases and 0 bases respectively, with 26 bases between them. This CDR3 spans 18 amino acids. Germline loops: CDR1 SQVTM, CDR2 ANQGSEA. The CDR3: CSTPGAGVRSVSGNTIYF. In nucleotides, the CDR3 is TGCAGCACTCCTGGGGCAGGGGTGCGCTCCGTCTCTGGAAACACCATATATTTT.

The J gene is TRBJ1-6, the V gene TRBV10-3; tentative D call: TRBD1 (5 bases). CDR3 length: 15 amino acids. CDR1 and CDR2 (germline): ENHRY, SYGVKD. Trimming took off 1 base at V and 7 bases at J, with 11 bases between the two ends. Here the CDR3 DNA reads TGTGCCATCAGTGAGTTAGGGGCAGGGAATTCACCCCTCCACTTT. Translating gives CAISELGAGNSPLHF.

In the case of this clone: The junction does not match germline at one end; this may be a read error. J is TRBJ2-1 and V is TRBV7-7; TRBD1 might be the D (7 bases). CDR3 length: 12 amino acids. Germline CDR1 is SSHAT and CDR2 is FNYEAQ (reference sequence). CDR3: CASSFGGGEQFF. CDR3 coding DNA: TGTGCTAGCAGCTTCGGAGGGGGCGAGCAGTTCTTC.

This chain links TRBV5-5 with TRBJ2-3; a weak D match, TRBD2 (5 bases). V gave up 7 bases and J gave up 5 bases, with 8 bases separating them. This CDR3 comprises 11 residues. CDR1 is SGHKS and CDR2 is YYEKEE in the germline V gene (reference sequence). The CDR3 nucleotides read TGTGCCAGCCGGGAAGGAGATACGCAGTATTTT. It is translated as CASREGDTQYF.

The chain uses TRBV29-1 and TRBJ2-1; 10 bases are a match to TRBD2. Germline CDR1 and CDR2: SQVTM and ANQGSEA. This CDR3 is built from 16 residues. The V segment lost 5 bases and the J segment 5 bases; nucleotides outside the gene matches: 12. CDR3 in amino acids: CSVLQRGGRQDNEQFF. The CDR3 region has the DNA TGCAGCGTTCTTCAGCGGGGGGGCCGGCAAGACAATGAGCAGTTCTTC.

V gene TRBV5-6 combines with J gene TRBJ1-1; 8 bases line up with TRBD1. The CDR3 length is 15 residues. The J segment lost 1 base and the V segment lost 0 bases, leaving 2 bases of the junction unmatched. Germline-derived CDR1 and CDR2 are SGHDT and YYEEEE. The CDR3 coding sequence is TGTGCCAGCAGCTTGGTCGGGACAGGGAACACTGAAGCTTTCTTT. Translation: CASSLVGTGNTEAFF.

The genes are TRBV7-9 and TRBJ1-3; D is ambiguous. The V and J ends lost 5 bases and 0 bases respectively, with 14 bases between them. CDR3 length: 16 amino acids. Germline V gene data show CDR1 as SEHNR and CDR2 as FQNEAQ (reference sequence). CDR3: CASSQRAASSGNTIYF. The CDR3 nucleotides are TGTGCCAGCAGCCAGAGGGCAGCCAGCTCTGGAAACACCATATATTTT.

This sequence joins TRBV19 and TRBJ1-1, with D possibly being TRBD1 (5 bases). CDR1 and CDR2 from the germline V gene are LNHDA and SQIVND (reference sequence). The V end was cut by 3 bases, the J end by 8 bases, with 16 bases between. The CDR3 contains 14 residues. DNA for the CDR3: TGTGCCAGTAGTATCGCAGGGTCGCGGTCGGAAGCTTTCTTT. Translated, it gives CASSIAGSRSEAFF.

V and J are TRBV5-4 and TRBJ1-1, with TRBD1 matching 9 bases. V lost 4 bases, J lost 2 bases, and 9 bases stayed unmatched. This CDR3 contains 16 residues. Germline lookup yields CDR1 SGHNT and CDR2 YYREEE (reference sequence). This CDR3 is CASSPRTGEGNTEAFF. CDR3 nucleotides: TGTGCCAGCAGCCCCCGGACAGGGGAGGGTAACACTGAAGCTTTCTTT.

This chain uses TRBV5-6 with TRBJ2-5; 9 bases fit TRBD2. Per germline, CDR1 SGHDT and CDR2 YYEEEE. The CDR3 is 14 residues long. The V and J ends lost 5 bases and 5 bases, in that order; junction bases with no gene match: 7. The CDR3 protein is CASSPRGGGETQYF. The CDR3 coding sequence is TGTGCCAGCAGTCCGCGGGGGGGAGGGGAGACCCAGTACTTC.

V and J are TRBV29-1 and TRBJ2-4; tentative D call: TRBD1 (6 bases). This CDR3 has 14 residues. Germline values: CDR1 SQVTM, CDR2 ANQGSEA. DNA for the CDR3: TGCAGTACGTTGCAACAGGGAACCAAAAACATTCAGTACTTC. Residues: CSTLQQGTKNIQYF.

The chain carries TRBV10-3 and TRBJ2-2, with D uncertain. The germline V gene encodes CDR1 ENHRY and CDR2 SYGVKD. Trimming removed 8 bases at V and 3 bases at J, with 13 bases between. The CDR3 runs to 14 residues. The CDR3 protein is CAISGLPDTGELFF. As DNA, the CDR3 is TGTGCCATCTCTGGGCTACCTGACACCGGGGAGCTGTTTTTT.

The genes are TRBV5-6 and TRBJ2-1; 9 bases are a match to TRBD2. The junction had 13 bases not matched to a gene; V was cut back by 5 bases and J by 4 bases. Germline assignment: CDR1 SGHDT and CDR2 YYEEEE. CDR3 length: 17 amino acids. The CDR3 DNA reads TGTGCCAGCAGGCGTAGACTAGCGGCGCTGGGGTACAATGAGCAGTTCTTC. Its translation is CASRRRLAALGYNEQFF.

This clone was picked up one time. The chain links TRBV10-3 to TRBJ2-3; 7 nucleotides line up with TRBD2. J gave up 0 bases and V 10 bases, and 4 bases lay outside the gene matches. Per germline, CDR1 ENHRY and CDR2 SYGVKD. There are 13 residues in the CDR3. The CDR3 nucleotides are TGTGCCAGTCTAGCGGCTAGCACAGATACGCAGTATTTT. Protein product: CASLAASTDTQYF.

The chain employs TRBV5-1 and TRBJ2-7, with 9 bases aligning to TRBD1. Germline CDR1 is SGHRS and CDR2 is YFSETQ. This CDR3 spans 15 amino acids. V trimming: 4 bases; J trimming: 0 bases; junction bases outside the gene matches: 5. The DNA of the CDR3 is TGCGCCAGCAGCACCGGGACAGGGAACTCCTACGAGCAGTACTTC. This sequence encodes CASSTGTGNSYEQYF. Looking up the rest from reference TRBV5-1 and TRBJ2-7 gives the full variable domain: KAGVTQTPRYLIKTRGQQVTLSCSPISGHRSVSWYQQTPGQGLQFLFEYFSETQRNKGNFPGRFSGRQFSNSRSEMNVSTLELGDSALYLCASSTGTGNSYEQYFGPGTRLTVT.

J is TRBJ2-5 and V is TRBV5-6, with 7 bases identical to TRBD1. V was clipped by 5 bases and J by 7 bases; unmatched bases: 11. This CDR3 contains 14 residues. CDR1 SGHDT and CDR2 YYEEEE come from the germline V gene. CDR3 sequence: CASSSTGSGGTQYF. The CDR3 region has the DNA TGTGCCAGCAGTTCGACAGGGTCAGGAGGGACCCAGTACTTC.

This clone appeared a single time. The chain recombines TRBV5-4 with TRBJ2-2; 14 bases map to TRBD2. The length of the CDR3 is 18 residues. V dropped 4 bases and J dropped 7; count of bases not matched to a gene: 12. CDR1 SGHNT and CDR2 YYREEE come from the germline V gene (reference sequence). The CDR3 bases are TGTGCCAGCAGCGTGGGCGGACTAGCGGGGGGCCCGGGCGGGGAGCTGTTTTTT. As protein: CASSVGGLAGGPGGELFF.

Remarks on this clone: Germline is not matched at one junction end, which may reflect a read error. This rearrangement joins TRBV7-3 to TRBJ1-2, with D possibly matching TRBD1 (5 bases). CDR1 is SGHTA, CDR2 FQGTGA, per germline. This CDR3 spans 13 amino acids. This CDR3 reads CASSPGRDYGYPF. CDR3 DNA: TGTGCCAGCAGCCCAGGACGGGACTATGGCTACCCCTTC.

This sequence joins TRBV9 and TRBJ2-5, with 7 bases matching TRBD1. The CDR3 is 15 residues long. Unmatched junction bases numbered 9, after V lost 4 bases and J lost 3 bases. Germline V CDR1 and CDR2: SGDLS, YYNGEE. The DNA for the CDR3 is TGTGCCAGCAGCCGTTCAACAGGGGAAGAAGAGACCCAGTACTTC. Protein product: CASSRSTGEEETQYF.

V usage is TRBV29-1 and J usage is TRBJ2-1; perhaps TRBD1 as D (5 bases). There are 17 residues in the CDR3. Trimming took off 6 bases at V and 5 bases at J, with 26 bases between the two ends. The V gene's germline CDR1 is SQVTM and CDR2 ANQGSEA. The CDR3 DNA is TGCAGCGTCGATGGGTACCTCGGATCAGGGCGGAACAATGAGCAGTTCTTC. This encodes CSVDGYLGSGRNNEQFF.

Written as DNA, the CDR3 is TGTGCCAGCAGCTTGGCGTTTGGAGGGAGGGCCTACGAGCAGTACTTC. This translates into CASSLAFGGRAYEQYF. The genes are TRBV5-8 and TRBJ2-7; 7 bases align to TRBD2. The J segment lost 2 bases and the V segment lost 0 bases, leaving 8 bases of the junction unmatched. The CDR3 loop spans 16 amino acids. Germline V gives CDR1 SGHTS, CDR2 YDEGEE.

The rearrangement joins TRBV5-1 to TRBJ2-3; TRBD1 matches 8 bases. V dropped 4 bases and J dropped 4; count of bases not matched to a gene: 2. In germline, CDR1 is SGHRS, CDR2 YFSETQ. This CDR3 contains 13 residues. CDR3 bases: TGCGCCAGCAGCGAACAGGGGGCAGATACGCAGTATTTT. Amino acids: CASSEQGADTQYF.

The table lists this clone with a count of one. V usage is TRBV19 and J usage is TRBJ1-1, with D perhaps TRBD1 (5 bases). CDR3 length equals 14 residues. From germline, CDR1 is LNHDA and CDR2 SQIVND (reference sequence). V was shortened by 3 bases and J by 1 base, with 9 bases between the two germline ends. CDR3 bases: TGTGCCAGTAGTATCTCTGGGGCGAACACTGAAGCTTTCTTT. Encoded protein: CASSISGANTEAFF.

The count of this clone is one. The DNA for the CDR3 is TGCGCCAGCAGCCAGACGACAAACAACTATGGCTACACCTTC. Amino acids: CASSQTTNNYGYTF. The chain links TRBV4-1 to TRBJ1-2, with unresolved D. Trimming stripped 3 bases from V and 2 bases from J, with 10 bases between. Germline-derived CDR1 and CDR2 are MGHRA and YSYEKL. The length of the CDR3 is 14 residues.

V and J are TRBV29-1 and TRBJ2-7; a weak D match, TRBD2 (6 bases). V was clipped by 2 bases and J by 1 base, with 6 bases between them. Germline CDR1 SQVTM, CDR2 ANQGSEA. The CDR3 loop spans 12 amino acids. In DNA, the CDR3 is TGCAGCGTTGAACTAGCGTCCTACGAGCAGTACTTC. Protein product: CSVELASYEQYF.

In its sample, this clone was seen a few times. The J gene is TRBJ2-2, the V gene TRBV29-1, with TRBD1 identical over 8 bases. The CDR3 is 16 residues long. CDR1 and CDR2 (germline): SQVTM, ANQGSEA. The trim removed 7 bases at V and 4 bases at J, leaving 14 bases unmatched. Here the CDR3 DNA reads TGCAGCGCCGAACCTCCAGGGGGCCGAGGCACCGGGGAGCTGTTTTTT. Protein: CSAEPPGGRGTGELFF.

A word on this clone: Additional DNA sequences in this sample encode the identical CDR3. J is TRBJ2-5 and V is TRBV5-1, with D hard to call. The CDR3 extends over 14 amino acids. Germline values: CDR1 SGHRS, CDR2 YFSETQ. The V end was cut by 0 bases, the J end by 3 bases, with 9 bases between. The CDR3 nucleotides read TGCGCCAGCAGCTTGGCGGGTGGAGAAGAGACCCAGTACTTC. Amino acids: CASSLAGGEETQYF.

The rearrangement links TRBV5-1 to TRBJ1-2, with 8 bases aligning to TRBD1. The CDR3 has 14 amino acids. CDR1 SGHRS and CDR2 YFSETQ come from the germline V gene. After removal of 5 bases from V and 2 bases from J, the junction contained 5 bases not matched to a gene. The CDR3 protein is CASSQGAVNYGYTF. CDR3 nucleotide sequence: TGCGCCAGCAGTCAGGGGGCAGTAAACTATGGCTACACCTTC.

The gene calls are TRBV10-3 and TRBJ1-5; TRBD1 is a possible D gene (5 bases). The V end lost 0 bases, the J end lost 7 bases, and 16 bases lay between the germline ends. Germline assignment: CDR1 ENHRY and CDR2 SYGVKD. This CDR3 spans 16 amino acids. The CDR3 sequence: CAISESGKGEGQPQHF. DNA of the CDR3: TGTGCCATCAGTGAGTCAGGGAAAGGGGAGGGACAGCCCCAGCATTTT.